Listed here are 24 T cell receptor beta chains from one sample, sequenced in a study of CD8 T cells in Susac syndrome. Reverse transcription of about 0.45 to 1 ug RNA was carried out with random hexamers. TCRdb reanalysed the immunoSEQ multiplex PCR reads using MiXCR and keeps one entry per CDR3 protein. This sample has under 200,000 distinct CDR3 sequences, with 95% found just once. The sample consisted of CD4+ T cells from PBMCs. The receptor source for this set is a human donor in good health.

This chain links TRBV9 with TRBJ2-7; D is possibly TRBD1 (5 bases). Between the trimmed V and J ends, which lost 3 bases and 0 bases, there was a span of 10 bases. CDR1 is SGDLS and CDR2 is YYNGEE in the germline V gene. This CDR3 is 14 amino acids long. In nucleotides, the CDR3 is TGTGCCAGCAGCGAGACAGTTTCCTCCTACGAGCAGTACTTC. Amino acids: CASSETVSSYEQYF.

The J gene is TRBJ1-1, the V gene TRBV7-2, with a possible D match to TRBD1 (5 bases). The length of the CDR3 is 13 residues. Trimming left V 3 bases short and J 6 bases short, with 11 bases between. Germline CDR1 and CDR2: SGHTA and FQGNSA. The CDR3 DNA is TGTGCCAGCAGCTTCGGGGGAGTTGCTGAAGCTTTCTTT. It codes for CASSFGGVAEAFF.

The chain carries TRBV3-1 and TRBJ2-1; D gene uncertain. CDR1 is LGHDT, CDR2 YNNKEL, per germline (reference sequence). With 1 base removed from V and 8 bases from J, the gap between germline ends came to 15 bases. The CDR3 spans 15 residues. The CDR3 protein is CASSQGPRPRDEQFF. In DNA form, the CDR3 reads TGTGCCAGCAGCCAAGGGCCCAGGCCCCGGGATGAGCAGTTCTTC.

The CDR3 spells CSARSGQDSQETQYF. CDR3 nucleotides: TGCAGTGCTAGATCCGGGCAGGACAGTCAAGAGACCCAGTACTTC. The chain carries TRBV20-1 and TRBJ2-5, with D perhaps TRBD1 (6 bases). Deletions cut 2 bases from V and 2 bases from J, with 15 bases between. CDR1 DFQATT and CDR2 SNEGSKA come from the germline V gene (reference sequence). The CDR3 consists of 15 residues.

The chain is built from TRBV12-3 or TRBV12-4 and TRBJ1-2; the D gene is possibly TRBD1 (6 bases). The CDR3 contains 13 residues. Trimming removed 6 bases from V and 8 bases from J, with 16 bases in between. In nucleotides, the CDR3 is TGTGCCAGCAGCCCAGGAGAGGGGGAAGGCTACACCTTC. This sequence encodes CASSPGEGEGYTF.

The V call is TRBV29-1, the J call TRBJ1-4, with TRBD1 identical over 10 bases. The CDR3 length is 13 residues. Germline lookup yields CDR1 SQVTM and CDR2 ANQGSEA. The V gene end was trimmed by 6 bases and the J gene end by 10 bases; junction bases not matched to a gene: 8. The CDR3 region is CSVAGTGEVKLFF. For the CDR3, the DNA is TGCAGCGTCGCCGGGACAGGGGAAGTAAAACTGTTTTTT.

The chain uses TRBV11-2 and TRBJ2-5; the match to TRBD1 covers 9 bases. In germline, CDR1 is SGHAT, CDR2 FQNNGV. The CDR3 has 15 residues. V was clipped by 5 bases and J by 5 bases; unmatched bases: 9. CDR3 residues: CASSHRGRRDETQYF. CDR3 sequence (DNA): TGTGCCAGCAGCCACAGGGGGCGCCGCGATGAGACCCAGTACTTC.

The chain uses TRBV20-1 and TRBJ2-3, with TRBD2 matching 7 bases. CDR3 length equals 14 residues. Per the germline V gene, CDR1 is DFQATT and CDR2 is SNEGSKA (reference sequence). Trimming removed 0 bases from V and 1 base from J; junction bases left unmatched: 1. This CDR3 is CSARDREGTDTQYF. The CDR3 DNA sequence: TGCAGTGCTAGAGACCGGGAGGGCACAGATACGCAGTATTTT.

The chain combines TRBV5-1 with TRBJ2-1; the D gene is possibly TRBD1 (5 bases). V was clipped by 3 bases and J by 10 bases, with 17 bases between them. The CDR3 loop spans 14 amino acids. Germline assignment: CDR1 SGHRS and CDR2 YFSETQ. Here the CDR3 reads CASSWSLGVDEQFF. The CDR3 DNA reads TGCGCCAGCAGCTGGTCGCTAGGGGTAGACGAGCAGTTCTTC.

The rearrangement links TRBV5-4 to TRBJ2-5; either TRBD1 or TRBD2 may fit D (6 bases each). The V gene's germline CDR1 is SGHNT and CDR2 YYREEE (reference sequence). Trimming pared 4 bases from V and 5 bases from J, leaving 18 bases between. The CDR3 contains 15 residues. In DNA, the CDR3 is TGTGCCAGCAGCCCATCAGCTGGGGGGCGGGAGACCCAGTACTTC. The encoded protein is CASSPSAGGRETQYF.

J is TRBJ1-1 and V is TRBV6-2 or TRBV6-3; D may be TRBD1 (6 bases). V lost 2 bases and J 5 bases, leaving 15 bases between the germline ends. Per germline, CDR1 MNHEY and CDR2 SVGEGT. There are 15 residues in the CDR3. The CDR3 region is CASSYDTGLGTEAFF. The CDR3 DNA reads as TGTGCCAGCAGTTACGACACAGGGCTGGGAACTGAAGCTTTCTTT.

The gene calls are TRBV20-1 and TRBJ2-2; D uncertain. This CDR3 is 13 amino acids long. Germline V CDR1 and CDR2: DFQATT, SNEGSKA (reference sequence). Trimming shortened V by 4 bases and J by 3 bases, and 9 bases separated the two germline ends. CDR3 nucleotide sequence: TGCAGTGCTAAATCCCTTGACACCGGGGAGCTGTTTTTT. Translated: CSAKSLDTGELFF.

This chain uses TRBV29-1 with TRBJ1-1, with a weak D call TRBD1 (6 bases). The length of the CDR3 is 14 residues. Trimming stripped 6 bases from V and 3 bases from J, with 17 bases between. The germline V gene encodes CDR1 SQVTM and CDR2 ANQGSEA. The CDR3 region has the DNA TGCAGCGTATCGACAGGTCCGGTCGACACTGAAGCTTTCTTT. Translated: CSVSTGPVDTEAFF.

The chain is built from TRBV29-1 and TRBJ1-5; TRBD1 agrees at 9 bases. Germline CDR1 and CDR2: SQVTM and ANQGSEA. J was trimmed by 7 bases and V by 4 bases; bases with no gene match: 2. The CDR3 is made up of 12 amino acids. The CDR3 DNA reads TGCAGCGTTGCGACAGGGGGACAGCCCCAGCATTTT. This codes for CSVATGGQPQHF.

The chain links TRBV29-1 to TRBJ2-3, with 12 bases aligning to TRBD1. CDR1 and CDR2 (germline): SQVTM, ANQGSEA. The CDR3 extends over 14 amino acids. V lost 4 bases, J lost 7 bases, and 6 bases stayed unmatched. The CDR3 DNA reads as TGCAGCGTTGCTCCCGGGACAGGGGGCAATACGCAGTATTTT. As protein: CSVAPGTGGNTQYF.

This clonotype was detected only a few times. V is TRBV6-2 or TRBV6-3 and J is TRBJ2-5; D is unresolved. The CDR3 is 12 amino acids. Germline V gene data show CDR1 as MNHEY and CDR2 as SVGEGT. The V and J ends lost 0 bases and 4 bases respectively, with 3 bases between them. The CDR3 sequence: CASSYSRETQYF. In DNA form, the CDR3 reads TGTGCCAGCAGTTACTCTCGAGAGACCCAGTACTTC.

DNA of the CDR3: TGTGCCAGCAGTGAATATGAGGGCCGCACAGATACGCAGTATTTT. Translation: CASSEYEGRTDTQYF. This sequence joins TRBV25-1 and TRBJ2-3, with D perhaps matching TRBD2 (5 bases). V was cut by 0 bases and J by 1 base, with 8 bases left in between. The CDR3 is 15 residues long. Germline CDR1 and CDR2: MGHDK and SYGVNS.

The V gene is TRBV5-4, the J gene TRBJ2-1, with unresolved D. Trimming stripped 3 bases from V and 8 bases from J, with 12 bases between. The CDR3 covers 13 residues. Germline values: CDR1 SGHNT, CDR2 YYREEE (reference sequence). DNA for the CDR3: TGTGCCAGCAGCTCAACTATGGGCGATGAGCAGTTCTTC. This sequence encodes CASSSTMGDEQFF. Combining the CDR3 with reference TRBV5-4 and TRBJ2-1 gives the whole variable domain ETGVTQSPTHLIKTRGQQVTLRCSSQSGHNTVSWYQQALGQGPQFIFQYYREEENGRGNFPPRFSGLQFPNYSSELNVNALELDDSALYLCASSSTMGDEQFFGPGTRLTVL.

The CDR3 DNA sequence: TGCAGTGCGAAGACAGGATTCTTCGAATACGAGCAGTACGTC. This translates into CSAKTGFFEYEQYV. V usage is TRBV20-1 and J usage is TRBJ2-7; D possibly corresponds to TRBD1 (6 bases). V was cut by 6 bases and J by 4 bases, with 19 bases left in between. This CDR3 is built from 14 residues. Germline CDR1 reads DFQATT; CDR2 reads SNEGSKA (reference sequence).

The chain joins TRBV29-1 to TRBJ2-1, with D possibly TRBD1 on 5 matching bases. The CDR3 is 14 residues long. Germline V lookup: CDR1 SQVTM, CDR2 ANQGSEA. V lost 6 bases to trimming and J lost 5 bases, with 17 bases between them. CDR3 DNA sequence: TGCAGCGTCGCCAGGGTCATCGCGGACAATGAGCAGTTCTTC. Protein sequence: CSVARVIADNEQFF.

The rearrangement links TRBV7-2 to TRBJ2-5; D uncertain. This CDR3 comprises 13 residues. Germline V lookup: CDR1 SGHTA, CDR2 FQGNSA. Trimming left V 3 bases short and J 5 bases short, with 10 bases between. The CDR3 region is CASSFAPTETQYF. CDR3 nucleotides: TGTGCCAGCAGCTTCGCTCCCACCGAGACCCAGTACTTC. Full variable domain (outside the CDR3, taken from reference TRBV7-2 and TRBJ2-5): GAGVSQSPSNKVTEKGKDVELRCDPISGHTALYWYRQSLGQGLEFLIYFQGNSAPDKSGLPSDRFSAERTGGSVSTLTIQRTQQEDSAVYLCASSFAPTETQYFGPGTRLLVL.

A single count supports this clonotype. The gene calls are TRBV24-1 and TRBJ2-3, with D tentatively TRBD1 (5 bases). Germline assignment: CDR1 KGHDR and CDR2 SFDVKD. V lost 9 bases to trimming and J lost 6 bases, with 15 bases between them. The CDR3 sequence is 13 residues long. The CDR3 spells CATSRKGPDTQYF. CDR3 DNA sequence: TGTGCCACCTCAAGGAAGGGGCCGGATACGCAGTATTTT.

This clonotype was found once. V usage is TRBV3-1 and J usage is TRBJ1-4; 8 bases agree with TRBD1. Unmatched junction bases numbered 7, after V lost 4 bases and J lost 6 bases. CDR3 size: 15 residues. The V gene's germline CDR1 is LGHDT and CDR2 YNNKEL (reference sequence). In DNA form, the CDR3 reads TGTGCCAGCAGCCTTGGGACAGGAAGACATGAAAAACTGTTTTTT. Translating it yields CASSLGTGRHEKLFF.

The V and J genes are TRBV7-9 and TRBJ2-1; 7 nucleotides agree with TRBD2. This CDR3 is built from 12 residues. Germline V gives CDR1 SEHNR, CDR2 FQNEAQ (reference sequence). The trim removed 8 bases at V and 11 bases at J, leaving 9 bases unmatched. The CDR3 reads CASGGTTNQQFF. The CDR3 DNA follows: TGTGCCAGCGGCGGGACTACTAATCAGCAGTTCTTC. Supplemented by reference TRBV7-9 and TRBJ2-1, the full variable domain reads DTGVSQNPRHKITKRGQNVTFRCDPISEHNRLYWYRQTLGQGPEFLTYFQNEAQLEKSRLLSDRFSAERPKGSFSTLEIQRTEQGDSAMYLCASGGTTNQQFFGPGTRLTVL.